A selection of T cell receptor beta chains follows, all from one sample in a study of a mutant IDH1 vaccine in newly diagnosed glioma. The data were produced by immunoSEQ multiplex PCR, yet TCRdb's version contains in-frame clones alone and is incomplete. The sample contains approximately 30,000 clones, 80% to 95% of which appear only once. Antigens for these TCRs are unknown. Sample: PBMCs, taken from a glioma patient whose treatment included an IDH1 peptide vaccine. The source of these receptors is a woman in her thirties or forties with glioma. CDR3s include the opening cysteine and the closing phenylalanine or tryptophan. A D gene is named only where the DNA matches it firmly. Only some rows state a clone size, as once, few, many or a class for expanded clones.

size	V	J	D	CDR3	DNA
NA	TRBV5-4	TRBJ2-7	TRBD2	CASSSTSGNIYEQYF	TGTGCCAGCAGCTCGACTAGCGGGAATATCTACGAGCAGTACTTC
NA	TRBV27	TRBJ2-2	NA	CASSLSQNTGELFF	TGTGCCAGCAGTTTAAGTCAGAACACCGGGGAGCTGTTTTTT
NA	TRBV5-5	TRBJ2-3	TRBD1	CASSLQGLDTQYF	TGTGCCAGCAGCTTACAGGGGTTAGATACGCAGTATTTT
once	TRBV4-3	TRBJ2-7	NA	CASSQVRDTSYEQYF	TGCGCCAGCAGCCAGGTGAGGGACACCTCCTACGAGCAGTACTTC
NA	TRBV7-2	TRBJ1-2	NA	CASSAHREDYGYTF	TGTGCCAGCAGCGCCCACAGGGAGGACTATGGCTACACCTTC
NA	TRBV4-1	TRBJ2-7	NA	CASSQGQGGTYEQYF	TGCGCCAGCAGCCAAGGACAGGGAGGGACCTACGAGCAGTACTTC
NA	TRBV9	TRBJ1-5	TRBD1	CASSVGQGASQPQHF	TGTGCCAGCAGCGTAGGACAGGGGGCGAGTCAGCCCCAGCATTTT
NA	TRBV9	TRBJ2-2	TRBD2	CASSVVGGGTGELFF	TGTGCCAGCAGCGTAGTAGGCGGGGGCACCGGGGAGCTGTTTTTT
NA	TRBV6-5	TRBJ2-2	NA	CASSPSGMHTGELFF	TGTGCCAGCAGCCCTTCAGGGATGCACACCGGGGAGCTGTTTTTT
NA	TRBV7-7	TRBJ2-7	NA	CASSPDSGEQYF	TGTGCTAGCAGCCCGGACTCGGGGGAGCAGTACTTC
NA	TRBV29-1	TRBJ1-2	NA	CSVGGHTGGYTF	TGCAGCGTGGGGGGACACACTGGAGGCTACACCTTC
NA	TRBV30	TRBJ2-1	NA	CAGRGASQYNEQFF	TGTGCCGGGAGGGGGGCTAGCCAATACAATGAGCAGTTCTTC
NA	TRBV7-7	TRBJ2-7	TRBD2	CASSMAGGDDEQYF	TGTGCTAGCAGTATGGCGGGGGGAGACGACGAGCAGTACTTC
NA	TRBV14	TRBJ1-2	NA	CASSSGLGVYTF	TGTGCCAGCAGCTCGGGACTCGGAGTCTACACCTTC
NA	TRBV7-9	TRBJ1-5	TRBD1	CASSIGTGVPNQPQHF	TGTGCCAGCAGCATAGGGACAGGGGTCCCCAATCAGCCCCAGCATTTT
NA	TRBV29-1	TRBJ1-1	NA	CSVEDGWGADNTEAFF	TGCAGCGTTGAAGATGGGTGGGGGGCCGATAATACTGAAGCTTTCTTT
NA	TRBV6-1	TRBJ2-3	NA	CASRILPSSTDTQYF	TGTGCCAGCAGGATCCTACCATCTAGCACAGATACGCAGTATTTT
NA	TRBV6-1	TRBJ2-2	NA	CASSHREGGELFF	TGTGCCAGCAGTCACAGGGAGGGCGGGGAGCTGTTTTTT
NA	TRBV6-1	TRBJ1-2	NA	CASRLGGADYGYTF	TGTGCCAGCCGGTTGGGGGGCGCTGACTATGGCTACACCTTC
NA	TRBV7-8	TRBJ1-1	NA	CASSFSIFSGVNTEAFF	TGTGCCAGCAGCTTCAGTATTTTCTCGGGCGTGAACACTGAAGCTTTCTTT
NA	TRBV10-3	TRBJ1-2	TRBD1	CAISEGQVNYGYTF	TGTGCCATCAGTGAAGGACAGGTGAACTATGGCTACACCTTC
once	TRBV4-1	TRBJ2-2	NA	CASSQPTGNTGELFF	TGCGCCAGCAGCCAACCGACAGGGAACACCGGGGAGCTGTTTTTT
NA	TRBV11-2	TRBJ2-7	NA	CASSLETGLGDEQYF	TGTGCCAGCAGCTTGGAAACGGGGCTCGGGGACGAGCAGTACTTC
NA	TRBV19	TRBJ2-1	TRBD2	CASSTLAGDDEQFF	TGTGCCAGTAGTACTCTAGCGGGAGACGATGAGCAGTTCTTC
few	TRBV11-3	TRBJ2-2	NA	CASSFGGLGKTGELFF	TGTGCCAGCAGCTTCGGGGGATTGGGAAAGACCGGGGAGCTGTTTTTT
NA	TRBV5-4	TRBJ1-2	NA	CASSWRYRAPNYGYTF	TGTGCCAGCAGCTGGCGGTACAGGGCGCCTAACTATGGCTACACCTTC
once	TRBV7-2	TRBJ1-1	NA	CASSYTGQKNTEAFF	TGTGCCAGCAGCTACACGGGGCAGAAGAACACTGAAGCTTTCTTT
NA	TRBV5-1	TRBJ1-2	TRBD1	CASSLGQVDGYTF	TGCGCCAGCAGCCTGGGACAGGTGGATGGCTACACCTTC
NA	TRBV10-3	TRBJ1-6	NA	CAISSDSVVLHF	TGTGCCATCAGTTCGGACAGCGTGGTCCTCCACTTT
NA	TRBV4-3	TRBJ1-2	NA	CASSQGTVTNYGYTF	TGCGCCAGCAGCCAAGGGACAGTTACTAACTATGGCTACACCTTC
NA	TRBV5-6	TRBJ1-4	NA	CASSLVSGLANEKLFF	TGTGCCAGCAGCTTGGTTTCAGGGCTCGCTAATGAAAAACTGTTTTTT
once	TRBV5-5	TRBJ2-1	TRBD2	CASSFFAGGPNEQFF	TGTGCCAGCAGCTTTTTCGCGGGAGGGCCAAATGAGCAGTTCTTC
NA	TRBV6-6	TRBJ1-5	NA	CASSAAGPNQPQHF	TGTGCCAGCAGTGCAGCCGGGCCTAATCAGCCCCAGCATTTT